This TCR beta chain appears in the sequencing data of a study of T cell responses to AZD1222 COVID-19 vaccine. Clones were sequenced by immunoSEQ multiplex PCR, and TCRdb holds only the in-frame ones, with some missing. Of around 160,000 clones in the sample, more than 75% are singletons; the top ten hold 5.2%. Germline-derived CDR1 and CDR2 are MGHRA and YSYEKL. J lost 4 bases, V lost 1 base, and 10 bases had no gene match. This CDR3 is built from 17 residues. Note on this clone: Its antigen remains unknown.

Whole-study results and caveats: Of spike-specific TCRs, nearly half reportedly target regions left unmutated in variants. Clonal diversity was possibly underestimated, and the donors were mostly white British, with more females.

This TCR came from an adult in good health. The V and J genes are TRBV4-1 and TRBJ2-3, with TRBD2 matching 8 bases. This material consisted of peripheral blood, taken on day 0 of AZD1222 vaccination. CDR3 in amino acids: CASSQVQRELGADTQYF. The DNA of the CDR3 is TGCGCCAGCAGCCAAGTCCAGCGGGAGTTGGGAGCAGATACGCAGTATTTT.